This TCR beta chain was found in a study of blood T cell repertoires in COVID-19. Study context: Donors in the United States, Italy and Spain gave samples during acute or convalescent COVID-19. T cells, B-cell-depleted T cells, or PBMCs provided the cDNA or gDNA that served as material.

Authors' analysis steps: The assay estimated nucleated cells by amplifying reference gene primers. Repertoires were generated with immunoSEQ multiplex PCR, while TCRdb's copy carries only in-frame clones and drops some. For V, J and clone size, that table is used; D and trimming come from the DNA. The sample consists of about 94,000 clones, about 80% of them appearing once. This CDR3 contains 13 residues. From germline, CDR1 is LGHNT and CDR2 FRNRAP. The V gene lost 3 bases and the J gene lost 4 bases, with 7 bases spanning the gap. What was sequenced was peripheral blood. The sequence was obtained from a man between 60 and 75 years old with acute or convalescent COVID-19. The J gene is TRBJ1-3, the V gene TRBV12-5, with D maybe TRBD1 (5 bases). CDR3 in DNA: TGTGCTAGTGGTTTTTCAGGGGGAAACACCATATATTTT. Translation gives CASGFSGGNTIYF.